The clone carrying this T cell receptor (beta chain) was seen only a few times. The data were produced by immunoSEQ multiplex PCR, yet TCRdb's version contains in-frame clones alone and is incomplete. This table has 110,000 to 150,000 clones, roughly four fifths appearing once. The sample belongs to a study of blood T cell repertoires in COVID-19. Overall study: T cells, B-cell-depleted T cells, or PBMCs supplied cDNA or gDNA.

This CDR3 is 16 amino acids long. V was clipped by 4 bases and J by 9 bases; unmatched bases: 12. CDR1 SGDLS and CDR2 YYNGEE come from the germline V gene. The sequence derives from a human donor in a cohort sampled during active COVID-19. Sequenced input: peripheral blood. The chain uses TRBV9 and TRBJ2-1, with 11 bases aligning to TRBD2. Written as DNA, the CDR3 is TGTGCCAGCAGCTCCCAAGAACTAGCGGGAGAAGGTGAGCAGTTCTTC. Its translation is CASSSQELAGEGEQFF.